One sample yielded the 6 T cell receptor beta chains listed below, sequenced in a study of T cells in Graves' hyperthyroidism and ophthalmopathy. The investigators amplified TCR beta CDR3 regions from RNA transcripts. Using the HTBI primer set, a first-round RT-PCR was run on the TCR CDR3. TCRdb fed the multiplex PCR reads into MiXCR, producing one record per CDR3 protein. The profile covers about 380,000 distinct CDR3 sequences, with approximately 17% appearing a single time and around 40% taken by the ten largest. Sequences were obtained from blood. These receptors were collected from a young man with Graves' ophthalmopathy.

This clonotype has a count of ten or more. V is TRBV12-3 or TRBV12-4 and J is TRBJ1-1; TRBD1 might be the D (6 bases). The length of the CDR3 is 14 residues. V was trimmed by 8 bases and J by 3 bases, leaving 16 bases between them. The CDR3 DNA reads TGTGCCAGCGCAAGGGGGAGGAAGTACACTGAAGCTTTCTTT. Protein product: CASARGRKYTEAFF.

This clonotype occurred many times. V usage is TRBV5-1 and J usage is TRBJ1-6; 12 nucleotides line up with TRBD1. The CDR3 is made up of 15 amino acids. The germline gives CDR1 SGHRS, CDR2 YFSETQ. V shed 3 bases and J 9 bases; nucleotides not matched to a gene: 4. The CDR3 region is CASSYGTGGGSPLHF. For the CDR3, the DNA is TGCGCCAGCAGCTATGGGACAGGGGGCGGTTCACCCCTCCACTTT.

At least ten counts were recorded for this clonotype. The J gene is TRBJ1-1, the V gene TRBV10-3; perhaps TRBD1 as D (6 bases). Deletions cut 2 bases from V and 3 bases from J, with 10 bases between. The CDR3 length is 14 residues. Germline assignment: CDR1 ENHRY and CDR2 SYGVKD. DNA for the CDR3: TGTGCCATCAGTGAGGGACAGCCTTACACTGAAGCTTTCTTT. The encoded protein is CAISEGQPYTEAFF.

J is TRBJ2-1 and V is TRBV5-1; no definite D call. This CDR3 has 16 residues. The germline gives CDR1 SGHRS, CDR2 YFSETQ. V was clipped by 6 bases and J by 4 bases, with 20 bases between them. CDR3 protein: CASTVTGSKLYNEQFF. CDR3 coding DNA: TGCGCCAGCACAGTGACCGGATCTAAATTGTACAATGAGCAGTTCTTC.

The V gene is TRBV3-1, the J gene TRBJ2-3; 8 bases fit TRBD2. Germline V gene sequence: CDR1 LGHDT, CDR2 YNNKEL (reference sequence). V shed 1 base and J 2 bases; nucleotides not matched to a gene: 5. The CDR3 runs 16 residues. CDR3 nucleotide sequence: TGTGCCAGCAGCCAAGCTCCAGCGGGGGCCACAGATACGCAGTATTTT. Its protein is CASSQAPAGATDTQYF.

The V and J genes are TRBV20-1 and TRBJ2-2; maybe TRBD2 (7 bases). This CDR3 is built from 17 residues. Per germline, CDR1 DFQATT and CDR2 SNEGSKA (reference sequence). The germline V and J ends were trimmed by 0 bases and 0 bases, with 14 bases remaining between them. The DNA of the CDR3 is TGCAGTGCTAGAGATTCAAGGGGGGGGCCGAACACCGGGGAGCTGTTTTTT. This translates into CSARDSRGGPNTGELFF.